A selection of T cell receptor beta chains follows, all from one sample in a study of blood T cells in healthy people across ages. TCRdb passed the 5' RACE reads through MiXCR, listing each CDR3 protein once. The sample has 800,000 or so distinct CDR3 sequences; around a quarter are singletons. These same records also appear under a second study, on T cells of mothers and their children.

The sample was blood. These receptors all stem from a boy aged 5-17 years in good health. The CDR3 runs from the conserved cysteine through the conserved F or W. A D gene is named only where the DNA matches it firmly. A row's size may be missing; if present it is once, few, many or a size class.

j_call: TRBJ2-7; clone_size: few; v_call: TRBV21-1; d_call: -; cdr3_nt: TGTGCCAGCAGCACAGAGGACGCCTACGAGCAGTACTTC; cdr3_aa: CASSTEDAYEQYF
j_call: TRBJ2-5; clone_size: few; v_call: TRBV12-3/TRBV12-4; d_call: -; cdr3_nt: TGTGCCAGCAGCAGACCCACAGGAGCCCTCGGGGGGACCCAGTACTTC; cdr3_aa: CASSRPTGALGGTQYF
j_call: TRBJ1-4; clone_size: few; v_call: TRBV30; d_call: -; cdr3_nt: TGTGCCGGTCGCCGGGACATCACTAATGAAAAACTGTTTTTT; cdr3_aa: CAGRRDITNEKLFF
j_call: TRBJ2-3; clone_size: -; v_call: TRBV4-3; d_call: TRBD2; cdr3_nt: TGCGCCAGCAGCCAAGATATAGCGGGAGGTGGAAACACAGATACGCAGTATTTT; cdr3_aa: CASSQDIAGGGNTDTQYF
j_call: TRBJ2-3; clone_size: -; v_call: TRBV4-1; d_call: TRBD2; cdr3_nt: TGCGCCAGCAGCCAAGGGTCTAGCGGGGCCTCTAGCACAGATACGCAGTATTTT; cdr3_aa: CASSQGSSGASSTDTQYF
j_call: TRBJ1-6; clone_size: -; v_call: TRBV5-8; d_call: -; cdr3_nt: TGTGCCAGCACCCCTCAGTTTTATAATTCACCCCTCCACTTT; cdr3_aa: CASTPQFYNSPLHF
j_call: TRBJ1-1; clone_size: -; v_call: TRBV3-1; d_call: -; cdr3_nt: TGTGCCAGCAGCCATACCAACACTGAAGCTTTCTTT; cdr3_aa: CASSHTNTEAFF
j_call: TRBJ1-6; clone_size: few; v_call: TRBV28; d_call: -; cdr3_nt: TGTGCCAGCAGTTTCCCGGGGGCGCTAGGGAGACCCCTCCACTTT; cdr3_aa: CASSFPGALGRPLHF
j_call: TRBJ1-1; clone_size: few; v_call: TRBV7-8; d_call: -; cdr3_nt: TGTGCCAGCAGCCTACACAGAGAATCGAACACTGGAGCTTTCTTT; cdr3_aa: CASSLHRESNTGAFF
j_call: TRBJ2-7; clone_size: -; v_call: TRBV7-9; d_call: TRBD2; cdr3_nt: TGTGCCAGCAGCTCGGGACTAGCGGCTACCTACGAGCAGTACTTC; cdr3_aa: CASSSGLAATYEQYF
j_call: TRBJ2-4; clone_size: -; v_call: TRBV20-1; d_call: TRBD2; cdr3_nt: TGCAGTGCTGTCGGTAGCGGGGGGGCGGCTAGATGGGTGGCCAAAAACATTCAGTACTTC; cdr3_aa: CSAVGSGGAARWVAKNIQYF
j_call: TRBJ2-7; clone_size: few; v_call: TRBV24-1; d_call: -; cdr3_nt: TGTGCCACCAGTGACACCCGATTAGGGGCCGAGCAGTACTTC; cdr3_aa: CATSDTRLGAEQYF
j_call: TRBJ2-2; clone_size: few; v_call: TRBV28; d_call: TRBD2; cdr3_nt: TGTGCCAGCAGTCGGGGGGGCGACGGGGAGCTGTTTTTT; cdr3_aa: CASSRGGDGELFF
j_call: TRBJ1-5; clone_size: -; v_call: TRBV5-1; d_call: TRBD1; cdr3_nt: TGCGCCAGCAGCTTGGGGGACAGCGGATGGGATCAGCCCCAGCATTTT; cdr3_aa: CASSLGDSGWDQPQHF
j_call: TRBJ2-5; clone_size: -; v_call: TRBV6-2/TRBV6-3; d_call: TRBD2; cdr3_nt: TGTGCCACCGAAATTGCCCCTAGCGGGAGCGAAGAGACCCAGTACTTC; cdr3_aa: CATEIAPSGSEETQYF
j_call: TRBJ2-5; clone_size: many; v_call: TRBV7-2; d_call: -; cdr3_nt: TGTGCCAGCAGCTTGCCCGGGTACCAAGAGACCCAGTACTTC; cdr3_aa: CASSLPGYQETQYF
j_call: TRBJ2-7; clone_size: -; v_call: TRBV7-8; d_call: -; cdr3_nt: TGTGCCAGCAGCTTTAGGCGGACCTCCTACGAGCAGTACTTC; cdr3_aa: CASSFRRTSYEQYF
j_call: TRBJ2-5; clone_size: -; v_call: TRBV20-1; d_call: -; cdr3_nt: TGCAGTGCTAGAGCGGGCCAAGAGACCCAGTACTTC; cdr3_aa: CSARAGQETQYF
j_call: TRBJ1-3; clone_size: few; v_call: TRBV15; d_call: -; cdr3_nt: TGTGCCACCAGCACCCGGACCCAGGGAAACACCATATATTTT; cdr3_aa: CATSTRTQGNTIYF
j_call: TRBJ2-7; clone_size: -; v_call: TRBV27; d_call: TRBD2; cdr3_nt: TGTGCCAGCAGTCTAAGCAGGAAAGCGGGGTATTCCTACGAGCAGTACTTC; cdr3_aa: CASSLSRKAGYSYEQYF
j_call: TRBJ2-5; clone_size: -; v_call: TRBV29-1; d_call: -; cdr3_nt: TGCAGCGCCGTCGGGATACAAGAGACCCAGTACTTC; cdr3_aa: CSAVGIQETQYF
j_call: TRBJ2-7; clone_size: -; v_call: TRBV20-1; d_call: TRBD1; cdr3_nt: TGCAGTGCTAGTGAGGGACAGGGAAACGAGCAGTACTTC; cdr3_aa: CSASEGQGNEQYF
j_call: TRBJ2-1; clone_size: few; v_call: TRBV6-2/TRBV6-3; d_call: TRBD1; cdr3_nt: TGTGCCAGCAGCGATCCCCGGGACAGGGAATTCGGTGAGCAGTTCTTC; cdr3_aa: CASSDPRDREFGEQFF
j_call: TRBJ2-3; clone_size: few; v_call: TRBV6-2/TRBV6-3; d_call: -; cdr3_nt: TGTGCCAGCAGTTACAGGAGCGAGGGTTCAGATACGCAGTATTTT; cdr3_aa: CASSYRSEGSDTQYF
j_call: TRBJ2-1; clone_size: -; v_call: TRBV6-5; d_call: -; cdr3_nt: TGTGCCAGCAGTGGAGACAGGCCTTCCTACAATGAGCAGTTCTTC; cdr3_aa: CASSGDRPSYNEQFF
j_call: TRBJ1-1; clone_size: few; v_call: TRBV7-8; d_call: -; cdr3_nt: TGTGCCAGCAGCTTAGTGGGCGCAGGGATGAACACTGAAGCTTTCTTT; cdr3_aa: CASSLVGAGMNTEAFF
j_call: TRBJ2-1; clone_size: many; v_call: TRBV29-1; d_call: TRBD1; cdr3_nt: TGCAGCGTTGAAGTAGGACAGGGCTACAATGAGCAGTTCTTC; cdr3_aa: CSVEVGQGYNEQFF
j_call: TRBJ2-7; clone_size: -; v_call: TRBV12-3/TRBV12-4; d_call: TRBD1; cdr3_nt: TGTGCCAGCAGAACAGGGGTTGTGGCCTACGAGCAGTACTTC; cdr3_aa: CASRTGVVAYEQYF
j_call: TRBJ2-3; clone_size: few; v_call: TRBV20-1; d_call: -; cdr3_nt: TGCAGTGCACCCCTGGCCTTTGACACAGATACGCAGTATTTT; cdr3_aa: CSAPLAFDTDTQYF
j_call: TRBJ2-7; clone_size: few; v_call: TRBV25-1; d_call: -; cdr3_nt: TGTGCCAGCAGTGATAGGACCCAGCGGCAGTACTTC; cdr3_aa: CASSDRTQRQYF
j_call: TRBJ1-4; clone_size: once; v_call: TRBV27; d_call: -; cdr3_nt: TGTGCCAGCAGTTTGAATGCCCGTGAAAAACTGTTTTTT; cdr3_aa: CASSLNAREKLFF
j_call: TRBJ2-3; clone_size: few; v_call: TRBV28; d_call: -; cdr3_nt: TGTGCCAGCAGTTTGGTAAAAGGGTCACGCGGAGATACGCAGTATTTT; cdr3_aa: CASSLVKGSRGDTQYF
j_call: TRBJ2-5; clone_size: -; v_call: TRBV7-2; d_call: TRBD1; cdr3_nt: TGTGCCAGCAGCTCAGGGACAGGGGGCGTACAAGAGACCCAGTACTTC; cdr3_aa: CASSSGTGGVQETQYF
j_call: TRBJ1-2; clone_size: -; v_call: TRBV20-1; d_call: TRBD1; cdr3_nt: TGCAGTGCTGCGACAGGGGGCGCGTTTGGCTACACCTTC; cdr3_aa: CSAATGGAFGYTF
j_call: TRBJ2-5; clone_size: few; v_call: TRBV28; d_call: -; cdr3_nt: TGTGCCAGCAGTACGGGGACTGGATCTTTCTTGGAGACCCAGTACTTC; cdr3_aa: CASSTGTGSFLETQYF
j_call: TRBJ2-1; clone_size: -; v_call: TRBV7-2; d_call: -; cdr3_nt: TGTGCCAGCAGCTTAACGGGGGCTGAGAACAATGAGCAGTTCTTC; cdr3_aa: CASSLTGAENNEQFF
j_call: TRBJ2-7; clone_size: many; v_call: TRBV27; d_call: TRBD1; cdr3_nt: TGTGCCAGCAGTTTAACAGGGGGCCGCTACGAGCAGTACTTC; cdr3_aa: CASSLTGGRYEQYF
j_call: TRBJ2-7; clone_size: -; v_call: TRBV7-6; d_call: -; cdr3_nt: TGTGCCAGCAGCTCCGGGTCGACATACGAGCAGTACTTC; cdr3_aa: CASSSGSTYEQYF
j_call: TRBJ2-1; clone_size: -; v_call: TRBV11-2; d_call: TRBD2; cdr3_nt: TGTGCCAGCTCCGAGGAGCGGGGCTACAATGAGCAGTTCTTC; cdr3_aa: CASSEERGYNEQFF
j_call: TRBJ2-5; clone_size: few; v_call: TRBV4-1; d_call: TRBD2; cdr3_nt: TGCGCCAGCAGCCAATACGGGGGGGCAGGAGAGACCCAGTACTTC; cdr3_aa: CASSQYGGAGETQYF
j_call: TRBJ2-4; clone_size: -; v_call: TRBV2; d_call: -; cdr3_nt: TGTGCCAGCAGTGTACGGGCGGCGATCAACCCTGTAGCCAAAAACATTCAGTACTTC; cdr3_aa: CASSVRAAINPVAKNIQYF